The sequence of this TCR beta chain was determined in a study of cytomegalovirus exposure and HLA in healthy donors. Study findings and constraints: Follow-up analysis seemed to connect common viral pathogens with several of the most significant clusters identified. About 87% or about 30% of the time was how often most TCR beta V segments were productive, according to an earlier analysis. HLA alleles were associated with 15,000 to 20,000 TCR beta sequences in a later analysis at 0.05 false discovery rate.

Those who donated were healthy bone marrow donors. Primers for the PCR totalled 60 Vbeta and 13 Jbeta. Using immunoSEQ multiplex PCR, the repertoire was profiled, and TCRdb retains in-frame clones only, with some absent. Of 150,000 or so clones detected, about two thirds appear once; the ten largest clones hold about 1.5%. This CDR3 is 13 amino acids long. Trimming shortened V by 8 bases and J by 5 bases, and 16 bases separated the two germline ends. CDR1 and CDR2 (germline): LNHDA, SQIVND (reference sequence). A word on this clone: What it binds is unknown.

Sequencing was done on a sample of PBMCs. The V gene is TRBV19, the J gene TRBJ2-7, with no clear D. This clonotype was sampled from a woman between 18 and 29 years old in good health and CMV-seronegative. CDR3: CASVDPSRDEQYF. CDR3 in DNA: TGTGCCAGTGTTGACCCCAGCCGGGACGAGCAGTACTTC.